The 4 T cell receptor beta chains reported below all come from one sample, sequenced in a study of cytomegalovirus exposure and HLA in healthy donors. 60 Vbeta and 13 Jbeta primers were used in PCR. Libraries were prepared by immunoSEQ multiplex PCR; TCRdb keeps only in-frame clonotypes and omits some of them. The sample yields about 140,000 clones, 65% to 80% seen once. Input material: PBMCs. The receptors shown here come from a woman aged 25 to 45 in good health and CMV-seronegative.

The chain uses TRBV7-9 and TRBJ1-6, with 10 nucleotides matching TRBD1. Germline assignment: CDR1 SEHNR and CDR2 FQNEAQ (reference sequence). This CDR3 contains 16 residues. V was pared by 4 bases and J by 7 bases, with 7 bases of the junction left unmatched. Here the CDR3 DNA reads TGTGCCAGCAGCTATGACCCGGGACAGGGGAATTCACCCCTCCACTTT. This encodes CASSYDPGQGNSPLHF.

This clone was seen only once. The chain couples TRBV5-4 to TRBJ1-6; tentatively, D is TRBD1 (5 bases). The V gene lost 4 bases and the J gene lost 7 bases, with 9 bases spanning the gap. The CDR3 length is 13 residues. Per the germline V gene, CDR1 is SGHNT and CDR2 is YYREEE (reference sequence). The CDR3 spells CASSRRGNSPLHF. The CDR3 bases are TGTGCCAGCAGCCGGCGGGGGAATTCACCCCTCCACTTT. The whole variable domain, remainder taken from reference TRBV5-4 and TRBJ1-6, is ETGVTQSPTHLIKTRGQQVTLRCSSQSGHNTVSWYQQALGQGPQFIFQYYREEENGRGNFPPRFSGLQFPNYSSELNVNALELDDSALYLCASSRRGNSPLHFGNGTRLTVT.

DNA of the CDR3: TGTGCCAGCAGCCAAGTTTGGGGGACTAGCGGGGGACATAACACCGGGGAGCTGTTTTTT. The encoded protein is CASSQVWGTSGGHNTGELFF. The V and J genes are TRBV4-2 and TRBJ2-2; 14 nucleotides line up with TRBD2. With V trimmed by 1 base and J by 2 bases, 9 bases remained unmatched. The CDR3 totals 20 residues. Germline V CDR1 and CDR2: LGHNA, YNFKEQ.

The chain combines TRBV5-4 with TRBJ2-3, with D perhaps matching TRBD1 (5 bases). V was trimmed by 2 bases and J by 3 bases, leaving 19 bases between them. Germline-derived CDR1 and CDR2 are SGHNT and YYREEE (reference sequence). There are 17 residues in the CDR3. CDR3 in DNA: TGTGCCAGCAGCTTACAAAGGGGTGGGGCCAGGACAGATACGCAGTATTTT. Protein sequence: CASSLQRGGARTDTQYF.